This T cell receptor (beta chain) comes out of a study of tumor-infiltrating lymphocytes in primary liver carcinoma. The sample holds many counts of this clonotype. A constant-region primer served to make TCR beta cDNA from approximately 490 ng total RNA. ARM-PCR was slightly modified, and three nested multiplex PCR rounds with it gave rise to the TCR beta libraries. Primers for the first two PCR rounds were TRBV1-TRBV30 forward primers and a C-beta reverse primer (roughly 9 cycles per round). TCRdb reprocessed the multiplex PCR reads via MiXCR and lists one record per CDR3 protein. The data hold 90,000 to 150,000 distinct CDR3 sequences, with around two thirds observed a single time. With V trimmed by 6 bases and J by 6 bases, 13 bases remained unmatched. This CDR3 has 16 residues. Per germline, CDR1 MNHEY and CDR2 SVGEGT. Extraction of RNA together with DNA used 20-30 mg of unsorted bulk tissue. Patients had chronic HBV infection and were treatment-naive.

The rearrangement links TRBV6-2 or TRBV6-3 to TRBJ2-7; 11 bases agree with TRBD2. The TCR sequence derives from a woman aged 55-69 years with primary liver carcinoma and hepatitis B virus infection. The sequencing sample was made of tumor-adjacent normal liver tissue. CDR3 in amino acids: CASRTDTSGSLREQYF. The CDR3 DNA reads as TGTGCCAGCAGGACGGATACTAGCGGGAGCTTACGCGAGCAGTACTTC.